Sequencing of this TCR beta chain was carried out in a study of blood T cell repertoires in COVID-19. Study-level information: Sites across the United States, Italy and Spain contributed samples from acute and convalescent COVID-19.

Trimming took 4 bases from V and 3 from J, leaving 12 bases between them. This CDR3 is 14 amino acids long. Germline loops: CDR1 SNHLY, CDR2 FYNNEI. In the study's own analysis: The authors estimated nucleated cell counts from reference gene primer amplification. Generated by immunoSEQ multiplex PCR, the TCRdb table keeps only in-frame clones and is missing some. The V and J calls and clone size are taken from that table; D and trimming were inferred from the DNA. This sample has just over 250,000 clones; about 87% occur once, and the top ten carry about 4%. The receptor was derived from a man in his fifties or sixties who had recovered from COVID-19. The rearrangement uses TRBV2 and TRBJ1-2; D possibly corresponds to TRBD1 (5 bases). Sequenced sample: peripheral blood. CDR3 amino acids: CASSGRGGDYGYTF. The CDR3 coding sequence is TGTGCCAGCAGTGGGAGGGGCGGGGACTATGGCTACACCTTC.